The rows below give T cell receptor beta chains drawn from one sample of a study of PD-L1 blockade in urothelial cancer. Produced via immunoSEQ multiplex PCR; TCRdb's table is partial and in-frame only. Seen here are approximately 48,000 clones, around 86% observed once, and the top ten hold around 16%. The starting material was PBMCs, obtained around atezolizumab (anti-PD-L1) treatment. Source of these receptors: a man aged 55-75 years with urothelial cancer. Each CDR3 is given with its conserved first and last residue. The D gene is left open where the match is weak. Size is omitted from some rows. Given values are once, few, many or a class for expanded clones.

V: TRBV11-3; size: NA; J: TRBJ2-1; D: NA; length: 12; CDR3: CASENPGNEQFF; DNA: TGTGCCAGCGAAAATCCCGGCAATGAGCAGTTCTTC
V: TRBV11-3; size: NA; J: TRBJ2-1; D: TRBD1; length: 15; CDR3: CASSRAGTGDNEQFF; DNA: TGTGCCAGCAGCCGAGCCGGCACAGGGGACAATGAGCAGTTCTTC
V: TRBV20-1; size: NA; J: TRBJ2-5; D: NA; length: 11; CDR3: CSGTVQETQYF; DNA: TGCAGTGGGACAGTCCAAGAGACCCAGTACTTC
V: TRBV18; size: NA; J: TRBJ1-5; D: NA; length: 13; CDR3: CASSPGGNQPQHF; DNA: TGTGCCAGCTCACCGGGAGGCAATCAGCCCCAGCATTTT
V: TRBV5-5; size: NA; J: TRBJ1-1; D: TRBD1; length: 14; CDR3: CASSFGTGFTEAFF; DNA: TGTGCCAGCAGCTTTGGGACAGGGTTCACTGAAGCTTTCTTT
V: TRBV7-2; size: NA; J: TRBJ2-1; D: TRBD2; length: 12; CDR3: CASSELASGQFF; DNA: TGTGCCAGCAGCGAACTAGCGTCGGGGCAGTTCTTC
V: TRBV9; size: once; J: TRBJ1-2; D: TRBD1; length: 11; CDR3: CASSGGYGYTF; DNA: TGTGCCTCATCAGGGGGCTATGGCTACACCTTC
V: TRBV28; size: few; J: TRBJ1-5; D: NA; length: 12; CDR3: CASGGGIDPSIF; DNA: NA
V: TRBV25-1; size: NA; J: TRBJ2-7; D: TRBD1; length: 14; CDR3: CASRGTGPAYEQYF; DNA: TGTGCCAGCAGGGGGACAGGGCCCGCCTACGAGCAGTACTTC
V: TRBV5-8; size: NA; J: TRBJ1-2; D: NA; length: 13; CDR3: CARSGLSYYGYTF; DNA: TGTGCCAGATCGGGACTGTCGTACTATGGCTACACCTTC
V: TRBV28; size: once; J: TRBJ1-2; D: NA; length: 16; CDR3: CASSFGGGYEWDGYTF; DNA: TGTGCCAGCAGTTTTGGTGGAGGCTATGAGTGGGATGGCTACACCTTC
V: TRBV9; size: NA; J: TRBJ2-5; D: TRBD2; length: 18; CDR3: CASSVGRGLAGRQETQYF; DNA: TGTGCCAGCAGCGTTGGTAGAGGACTAGCGGGCCGTCAAGAGACCCAGTACTTC
V: TRBV6-6; size: NA; J: TRBJ1-3; D: NA; length: 13; CDR3: CASSPPSSSTIYF; DNA: TGTGCCAGCAGTCCTCCATCGTCGAGCACCATATATTTT
V: TRBV25-1; size: few; J: TRBJ1-1; D: TRBD1; length: 14; CDR3: CASSEFAGTGEAFF; DNA: TGTGCCAGCAGTGAATTTGCCGGGACAGGGGAAGCTTTCTTT
V: TRBV4-1; size: NA; J: TRBJ2-1; D: NA; length: 12; CDR3: CASSQDTGEPVF; DNA: TGCGCCAGCAGCCAAGATACCGGGGAACCTGTCTTC
V: TRBV14; size: NA; J: TRBJ2-7; D: NA; length: 13; CDR3: CASSQARAGEQYF; DNA: TGTGCCAGCAGCCAGGCCAGGGCCGGCGAGCAGTACTTC
V: TRBV5-6; size: few; J: TRBJ2-2; D: NA; length: 19; CDR3: CASSSLGGGSTINTGELFF; DNA: TGTGCCAGCAGCTCTCTTGGGGGCGGATCGACAATTAACACCGGGGAGCTGTTTTTT
V: TRBV7-9; size: NA; J: TRBJ2-7; D: TRBD2; length: 16; CDR3: CAIQLIAGETRYEQYF; DNA: TGTGCCATCCAACTTATAGCGGGAGAAACGAGGTACGAGCAGTACTTC
V: TRBV19; size: NA; J: TRBJ1-3; D: NA; length: 15; CDR3: CASTPDRISGNTIYF; DNA: TGTGCCAGTACCCCCGACAGGATCTCTGGAAACACCATATATTTT
V: TRBV7-2; size: NA; J: TRBJ2-2; D: NA; length: 14; CDR3: CASSSDRNTGELFF; DNA: TGTGCCAGCAGCTCGGACAGGAACACCGGGGAGCTGTTTTTT
V: TRBV6-1; size: NA; J: TRBJ1-1; D: NA; length: 15; CDR3: CASSPKTDPNTEAFF; DNA: TGTGCCAGCAGCCCAAAAACAGACCCGAACACTGAAGCTTTCTTT
V: TRBV6-4; size: once; J: TRBJ2-1; D: TRBD2; length: 15; CDR3: CASSDQYGGTGEQFF; DNA: TGTGCCAGCAGCGACCAGTACGGGGGGACGGGGGAGCAGTTCTTC
V: TRBV9; size: NA; J: TRBJ2-2; D: NA; length: 14; CDR3: CASSVTGWTGELFF; DNA: TGTGCCAGCAGCGTAACAGGGTGGACCGGGGAGCTGTTTTTT
V: TRBV9; size: NA; J: TRBJ2-2; D: TRBD1; length: 16; CDR3: CASSVAGQGNTGELFF; DNA: TGTGCCAGCAGCGTAGCAGGACAGGGGAACACCGGGGAGCTGTTTTTT
V: TRBV5-1; size: NA; J: TRBJ1-6; D: NA; length: 15; CDR3: CASSPAGVDNSPLHF; DNA: TGCGCCAGCAGCCCCGCGGGGGTTGATAATTCACCCCTCCACTTT
V: TRBV7-9; size: NA; J: TRBJ1-1; D: TRBD1; length: 12; CDR3: CAGQGMNTEAFF; DNA: TGTGCCGGACAGGGAATGAACACTGAAGCTTTCTTT
V: TRBV11-2; size: NA; J: TRBJ2-7; D: TRBD2; length: 16; CDR3: CASSPGYSGGSYEQYF; DNA: TGTGCCAGCAGCCCCGGTTATAGCGGGGGCTCCTACGAGCAGTACTTC
V: TRBV18; size: NA; J: TRBJ1-2; D: NA; length: 14; CDR3: CASSPSVTGYGYTF; DNA: TGTGCCAGCTCACCAAGCGTTACAGGGTATGGCTACACCTTC
V: TRBV28; size: NA; J: TRBJ1-2; D: NA; length: 12; CDR3: CASSFAGYGYTF; DNA: TGTGCCAGCAGTTTCGCGGGGTATGGCTACACCTTC
V: TRBV5-1; size: NA; J: TRBJ2-1; D: TRBD1; length: 16; CDR3: CASSLADRGEVNEQFF; DNA: TGCGCCAGCAGCTTGGCGGACAGGGGAGAGGTTAATGAGCAGTTCTTC
V: TRBV29-1; size: NA; J: TRBJ1-2; D: TRBD1; length: 14; CDR3: CSVPTGVRLYGYTF; DNA: TGCAGCGTCCCTACAGGGGTTAGACTCTATGGCTACACCTTC
V: TRBV5-1; size: NA; J: TRBJ2-5; D: TRBD2; length: 14; CDR3: CASSLDLGGETQYF; DNA: TGCGCCAGCAGCTTGGACCTGGGGGGGGAGACCCAGTACTTC
V: TRBV20-1; size: NA; J: TRBJ2-1; D: NA; length: 11; CDR3: CSAVTRDEQFF; DNA: TGCAGTGCGGTTACTAGGGATGAGCAGTTCTTC
V: TRBV5-6; size: NA; J: TRBJ1-3; D: NA; length: 12; CDR3: CASSFFSSTIYF; DNA: TGTGCCAGCAGCTTCTTTTCCAGCACCATATATTTT
V: TRBV5-8; size: NA; J: TRBJ1-5; D: TRBD1; length: 16; CDR3: CASSLVGTGVGQPQHF; DNA: TGTGCCAGCAGCTTGGTGGGGACAGGGGTCGGGCAGCCCCAGCATTTT
V: TRBV5-6; size: NA; J: TRBJ2-7; D: TRBD1; length: 13; CDR3: CASSEQTGAEQYF; DNA: TGTGCCAGCAGCGAACAGACAGGGGCTGAGCAGTACTTC
V: TRBV11-1; size: NA; J: TRBJ2-1; D: TRBD2; length: 15; CDR3: CASRGAGGGLVEQFF; DNA: TGTGCCAGCAGAGGCGCGGGGGGCGGTCTTGTTGAGCAGTTCTTC
V: TRBV25-1; size: NA; J: TRBJ1-4; D: NA; length: 14; CDR3: CASTSGTFAEKLFF; DNA: TGTGCCAGCACCTCAGGGACATTTGCGGAAAAACTGTTTTTT
V: TRBV6-7; size: NA; J: TRBJ2-6; D: NA; length: 19; CDR3: CASSSPGSFRETGANVLTF; DNA: TGTGCCAGCAGTTCCCCGGGTTCGTTCCGGGAAACCGGGGCCAACGTCCTGACTTTC